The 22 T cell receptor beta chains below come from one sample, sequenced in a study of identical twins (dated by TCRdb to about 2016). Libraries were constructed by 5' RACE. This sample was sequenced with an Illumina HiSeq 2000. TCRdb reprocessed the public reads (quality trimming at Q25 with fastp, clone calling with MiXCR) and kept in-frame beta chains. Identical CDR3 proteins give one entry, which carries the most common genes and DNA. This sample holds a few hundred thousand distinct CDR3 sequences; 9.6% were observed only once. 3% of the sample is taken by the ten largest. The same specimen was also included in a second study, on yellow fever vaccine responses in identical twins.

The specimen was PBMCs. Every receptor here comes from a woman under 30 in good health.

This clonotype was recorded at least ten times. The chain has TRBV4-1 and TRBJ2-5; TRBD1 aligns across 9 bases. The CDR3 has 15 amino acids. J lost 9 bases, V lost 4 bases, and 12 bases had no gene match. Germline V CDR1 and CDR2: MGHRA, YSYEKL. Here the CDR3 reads CASSLATGGGFPQYF. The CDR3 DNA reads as TGCGCCAGCAGCCTAGCGACAGGGGGGGGCTTCCCCCAGTACTTC.

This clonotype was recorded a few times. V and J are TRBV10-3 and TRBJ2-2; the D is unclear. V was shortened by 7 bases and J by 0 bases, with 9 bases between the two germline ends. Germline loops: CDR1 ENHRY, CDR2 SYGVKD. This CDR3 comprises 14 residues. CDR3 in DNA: TGTGCCATCAAACGCCTCCCGAACACCGGGGAGCTGTTTTTT. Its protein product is CAIKRLPNTGELFF.

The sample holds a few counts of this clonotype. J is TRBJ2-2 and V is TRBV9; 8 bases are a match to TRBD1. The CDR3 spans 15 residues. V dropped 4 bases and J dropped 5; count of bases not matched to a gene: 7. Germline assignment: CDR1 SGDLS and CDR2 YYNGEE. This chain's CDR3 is CASSPDWTGTGELFF. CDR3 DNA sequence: TGTGCCAGCAGCCCAGACTGGACAGGGACCGGGGAGCTGTTTTTT.

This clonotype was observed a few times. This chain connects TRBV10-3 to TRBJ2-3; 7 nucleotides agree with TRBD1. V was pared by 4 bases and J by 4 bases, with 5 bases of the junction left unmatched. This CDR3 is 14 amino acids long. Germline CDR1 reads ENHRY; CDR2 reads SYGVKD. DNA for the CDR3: TGTGCCATCAGTGCGACAGGGAACGCAGATACGCAGTATTTT. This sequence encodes CAISATGNADTQYF.

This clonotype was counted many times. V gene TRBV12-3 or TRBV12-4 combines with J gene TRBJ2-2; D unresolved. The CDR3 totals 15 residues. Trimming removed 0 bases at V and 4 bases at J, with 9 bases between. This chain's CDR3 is CASSLASPLTGELFF. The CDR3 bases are TGTGCCAGCAGTTTAGCCAGCCCTCTCACCGGGGAGCTGTTTTTT.

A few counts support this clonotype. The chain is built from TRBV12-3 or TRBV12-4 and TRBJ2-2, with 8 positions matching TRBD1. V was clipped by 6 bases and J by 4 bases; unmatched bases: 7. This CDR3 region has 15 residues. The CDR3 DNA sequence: TGTGCCAGCAGCCACGACAGGGGCGGCACCGGGGAGCTGTTTTTT. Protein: CASSHDRGGTGELFF.

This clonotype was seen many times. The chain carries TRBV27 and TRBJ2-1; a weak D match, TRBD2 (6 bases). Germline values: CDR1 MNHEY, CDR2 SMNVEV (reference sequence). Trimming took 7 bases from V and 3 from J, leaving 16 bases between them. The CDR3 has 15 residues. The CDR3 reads CASTPRETLYNEQFF. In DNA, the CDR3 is TGTGCCAGCACCCCTCGGGAGACCCTCTACAATGAGCAGTTCTTC.

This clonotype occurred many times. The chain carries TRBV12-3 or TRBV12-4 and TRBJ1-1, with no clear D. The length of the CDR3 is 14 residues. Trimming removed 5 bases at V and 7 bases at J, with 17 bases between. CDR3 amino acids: CASSVLAPGNEAFF. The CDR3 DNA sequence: TGTGCCAGCAGTGTACTTGCCCCGGGAAATGAAGCTTTCTTT.

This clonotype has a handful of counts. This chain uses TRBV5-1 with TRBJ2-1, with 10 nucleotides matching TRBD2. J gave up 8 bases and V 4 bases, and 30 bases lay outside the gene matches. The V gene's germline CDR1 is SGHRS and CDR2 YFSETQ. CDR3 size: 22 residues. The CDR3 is CASSLRTITGTSAQKGAHEQFF. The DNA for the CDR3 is TGCGCCAGCAGCCTACGGACTATAACCGGGACTAGCGCACAAAAGGGGGCCCATGAGCAGTTCTTC.

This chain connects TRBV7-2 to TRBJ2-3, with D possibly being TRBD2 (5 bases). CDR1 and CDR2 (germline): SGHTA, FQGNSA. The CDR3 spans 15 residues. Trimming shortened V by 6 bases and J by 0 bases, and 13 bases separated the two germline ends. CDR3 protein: CASRVRLASTDTQYF. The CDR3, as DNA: TGTGCCAGCAGGGTGCGGCTAGCCAGCACAGATACGCAGTATTTT.

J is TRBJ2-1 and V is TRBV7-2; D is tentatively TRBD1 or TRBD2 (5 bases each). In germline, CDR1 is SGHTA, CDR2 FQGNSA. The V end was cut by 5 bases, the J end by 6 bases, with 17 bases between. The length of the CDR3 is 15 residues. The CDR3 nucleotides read TGTGCCAGCAGCCCACCTTTGGGGACCTTCAATGAGCAGTTCTTC. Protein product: CASSPPLGTFNEQFF.

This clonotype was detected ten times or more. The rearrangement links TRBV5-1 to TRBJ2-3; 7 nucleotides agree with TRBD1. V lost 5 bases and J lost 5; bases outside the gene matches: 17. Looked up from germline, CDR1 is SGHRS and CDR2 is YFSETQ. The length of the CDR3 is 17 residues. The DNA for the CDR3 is TGCGCCAGCAGACGCCTCCCCGGGACAGCAAATCAAGATACGCAGTATTTT. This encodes CASRRLPGTANQDTQYF.

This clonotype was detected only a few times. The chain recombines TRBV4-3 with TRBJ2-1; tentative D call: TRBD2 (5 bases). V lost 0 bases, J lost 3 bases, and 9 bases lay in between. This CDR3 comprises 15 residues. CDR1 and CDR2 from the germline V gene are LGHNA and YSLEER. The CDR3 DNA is TGCGCCAGCAGCCAAGATCTCGACTACTACAATGAGCAGTTCTTC. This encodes CASSQDLDYYNEQFF.

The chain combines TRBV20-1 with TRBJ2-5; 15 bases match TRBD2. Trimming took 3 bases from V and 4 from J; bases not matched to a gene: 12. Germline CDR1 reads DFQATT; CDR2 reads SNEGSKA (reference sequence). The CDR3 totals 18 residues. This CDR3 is CSASGGLAGGLALETQYF. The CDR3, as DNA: TGCAGTGCTAGTGGGGGACTAGCGGGGGGACTCGCCCTAGAGACCCAGTACTTC.

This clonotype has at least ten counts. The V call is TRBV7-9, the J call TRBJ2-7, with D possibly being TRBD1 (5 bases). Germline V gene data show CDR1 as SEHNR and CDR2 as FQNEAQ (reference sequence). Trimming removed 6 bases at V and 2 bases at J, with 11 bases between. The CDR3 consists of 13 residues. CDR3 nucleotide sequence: TGTGCCAGCAGTGTTTCAGGGCCCTACGAGCAGTACTTC. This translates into CASSVSGPYEQYF.

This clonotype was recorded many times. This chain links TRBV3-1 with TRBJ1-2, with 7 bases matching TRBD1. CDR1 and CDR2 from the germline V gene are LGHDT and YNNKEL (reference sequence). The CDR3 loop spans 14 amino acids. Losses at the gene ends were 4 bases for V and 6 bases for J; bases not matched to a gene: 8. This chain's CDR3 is CASSRPGQYDGYTF. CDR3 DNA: TGTGCCAGCAGCCGCCCGGGACAGTATGATGGCTACACCTTC.

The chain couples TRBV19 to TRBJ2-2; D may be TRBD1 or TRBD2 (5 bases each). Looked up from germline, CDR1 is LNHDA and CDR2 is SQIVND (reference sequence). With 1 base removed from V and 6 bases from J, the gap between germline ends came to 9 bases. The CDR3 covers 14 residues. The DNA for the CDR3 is TGTGCCAGTAGTATAGGAGGGGATCCCGGGGAGCTGTTTTTT. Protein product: CASSIGGDPGELFF.

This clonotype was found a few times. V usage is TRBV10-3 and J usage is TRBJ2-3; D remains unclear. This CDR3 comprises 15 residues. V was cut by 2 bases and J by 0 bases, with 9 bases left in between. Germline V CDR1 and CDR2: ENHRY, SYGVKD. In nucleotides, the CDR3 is TGTGCCATCAGTGAGCGAGAGGCTAGCACAGATACGCAGTATTTT. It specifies CAISEREASTDTQYF.

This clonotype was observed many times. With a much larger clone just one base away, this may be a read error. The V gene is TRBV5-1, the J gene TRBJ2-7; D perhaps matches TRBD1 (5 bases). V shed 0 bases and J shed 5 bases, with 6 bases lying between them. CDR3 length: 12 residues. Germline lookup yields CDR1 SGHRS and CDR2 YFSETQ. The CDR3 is CASSLEGNEQYF. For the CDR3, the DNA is TGCGCCAGCAGCTTGGAGGGGAACGAGCAGTACTTC.

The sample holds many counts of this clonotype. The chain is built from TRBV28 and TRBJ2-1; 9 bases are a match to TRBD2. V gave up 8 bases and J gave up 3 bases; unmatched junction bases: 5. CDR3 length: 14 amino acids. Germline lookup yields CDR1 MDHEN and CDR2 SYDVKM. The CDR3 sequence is CASLRGGIYNEQFF. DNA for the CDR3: TGTGCCAGCTTGCGGGGGGGTATCTACAATGAGCAGTTCTTC.

The CDR3 region is CASSLVTRGEETQYF. In DNA, the CDR3 is TGCGCCAGCAGCTTGGTGACTAGGGGAGAAGAGACCCAGTACTTC. This sequence joins TRBV5-1 and TRBJ2-5; D may be TRBD2 (6 bases). The CDR3 runs to 15 residues. The germline V and J ends were trimmed by 0 bases and 3 bases, with 12 bases remaining between them. The V gene's germline CDR1 is SGHRS and CDR2 YFSETQ.

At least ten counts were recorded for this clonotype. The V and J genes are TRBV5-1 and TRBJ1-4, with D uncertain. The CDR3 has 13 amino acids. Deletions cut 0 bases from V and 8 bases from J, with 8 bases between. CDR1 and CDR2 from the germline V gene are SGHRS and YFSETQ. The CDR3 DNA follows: TGCGCCAGCAGCTTGGCCCCTGAGGAAAAACTGTTTTTT. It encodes CASSLAPEEKLFF.